The rows below give T cell receptor beta chains drawn from one sample of a study of T cell responses to AZD1222 COVID-19 vaccine. The assay was immunoSEQ multiplex PCR, and TCRdb's table has in-frame clones only and misses some. The data contain 150,000 to 200,000 clones, almost 95% of them seen just once; the ten biggest clones take up 7.5% to 10%. The starting material was peripheral blood, obtained on day 0 of AZD1222 vaccination. The source is an adult in good health. Each CDR3 is given without its conserved first and last residue.

v_gene: TRBV20-1
CDR3aa: SASRTGGKNEQF

v_gene: TRBV6-2/TRBV6-3
CDR3aa: ASSYNSNTEAF

v_gene: TRBV7-9
CDR3aa: ASGTGTGVYGYT

v_gene: TRBV7-9
CDR3aa: ASSLGAGAYNEQF

v_gene: TRBV7-9
CDR3aa: ASSLLAGGLNEQF

v_gene: TRBV28
CDR3aa: ASSISGGSTDTQY

v_gene: TRBV12-3/TRBV12-4
CDR3aa: ASSLSYGELF

v_gene: TRBV28
CDR3aa: ASSKGSPLH

v_gene: TRBV10-1
CDR3aa: ASSESGRGEQF

v_gene: TRBV23-1
CDR3aa: ASSQSEGQGPSYEQY

v_gene: TRBV28
CDR3aa: ASSLAGQGNTGELF

v_gene: TRBV30
CDR3aa: AWSGSGSSYEQY

v_gene: TRBV10-3
CDR3aa: AISEQGGGNQPQH

v_gene: TRBV14
CDR3aa: ASSQRVSGNTIY

v_gene: TRBV11-2
CDR3aa: ASSFSRRLNTEAF

v_gene: TRBV7-9
CDR3aa: ASSLNRVEKLF

v_gene: TRBV10-3
CDR3aa: AISEGAGDHSGNTIY

v_gene: TRBV19
CDR3aa: ASSRGVGEQF

v_gene: TRBV20-1
CDR3aa: SASGRGNYGYT

v_gene: TRBV10-1
CDR3aa: ASSSGRDQETQY

v_gene: TRBV9
CDR3aa: ASSVGVAGGLYNEQF

v_gene: TRBV4-3
CDR3aa: ASSQEASGTIYGYT

v_gene: TRBV28
CDR3aa: ASSLPGYGYT

v_gene: TRBV7-2
CDR3aa: ASSLWGQPQH

v_gene: TRBV19
CDR3aa: ASSRTAGSFEQY

v_gene: TRBV28
CDR3aa: ASSSKRRGTYEQY

v_gene: TRBV11-3
CDR3aa: ASSLGPSSYEQY

v_gene: TRBV12-5
CDR3aa: ASGQDTGGETQY

v_gene: TRBV5-4
CDR3aa: ASSLEGALRGNTIY

v_gene: TRBV7-9
CDR3aa: ASSLAGSGTRAPAGGF

v_gene: TRBV20-1
CDR3aa: SARVGYGYT

v_gene: TRBV28
CDR3aa: ASRPPGLDAF

v_gene: TRBV6-1
CDR3aa: ASSEEVRLGGYT

v_gene: TRBV19
CDR3aa: ASSLAGSDEQY

v_gene: TRBV5-6
CDR3aa: ASSQNRGYEF

v_gene: TRBV5-1
CDR3aa: ASSLDLVWVPSGFDTDTQY

v_gene: TRBV27
CDR3aa: ASSPGPPGANVLT

v_gene: TRBV19
CDR3aa: ASSMGGGRGYTEAF

v_gene: TRBV9
CDR3aa: ASGYDGGYT

v_gene: TRBV25-1
CDR3aa: ASSPPGAGVTEAF

v_gene: TRBV18
CDR3aa: ASSPGRLTDTQY